This T cell receptor (beta chain) came from a study of blood T cell repertoires in COVID-19. Study-wide background: Researchers got acute and convalescent COVID-19 samples from the United States, Italy and Spain. PBMCs, B-cell-depleted T cells, or T cells provided the cDNA or gDNA that made up the material.

In the authors' workflow: Nucleated cell number was recorded as an estimate derived from reference gene primer amplification. Libraries were prepared by immunoSEQ multiplex PCR; TCRdb keeps only in-frame clonotypes and omits some of them. V and J calls and clone size come straight from that table; D and trimming were deduced from the DNA. This table has roughly 250,000 clones, 88% appearing once. Germline V gives CDR1 LGHDT, CDR2 YNNKEL (reference sequence). The ends were cut back, 0 bases at V and 1 base at J, with 15 bases in the middle. CDR3 length: 17 amino acids. The chain joins TRBV3-1 (or the pseudogene TRBV3-2) to TRBJ1-1; TRBD1 might be the D (6 bases). The source of this sequence is a man aged 55-75 years who had recovered from COVID-19. Sequencing input: peripheral blood. In DNA, the CDR3 is TGTGCCAGCAGCCAAGAATTTCCGGGACACACGAACACTGAAGCTTTCTTT. Translation: CASSQEFPGHTNTEAFF.